A selection of T cell receptor beta chains follows, all from one sample in a study of T-cell memory formation after mild COVID-19. TCRdb recomputed calls from the 5' RACE reads with MiXCR, one row per CDR3 protein. The sample holds under 550,000 distinct CDR3 sequences, about 20% seen once. The sample comprised PBMCs or a T cell subset sorted from them (not recorded which). The receptor set was obtained from an adult woman who had mild COVID-19 (a few samples of this study predate the infection). Cell type and time point are not known. Each CDR3 is given with its conserved first and last residue. D genes are given only for firm matches. Only part of the rows carry a size: once, few, many, or a class if the clone is expanded.

d_gene,abundance,j_gene,v_gene,CDR3nt,CDR3aa
-,-,TRBJ1-6,TRBV6-5,TGTGCCAGCAGTTACTCCCCGGTCAACTATAATTCACCCCTCCACTTT,CASSYSPVNYNSPLHF
-,few,TRBJ1-5,TRBV29-1,TGCAGCGTTTCGCGGGGGGCAGGTCAGCCCCAGCATTTT,CSVSRGAGQPQHF
-,-,TRBJ2-1,TRBV5-1,TGCGCCAGCAGCCCGGATGGGGACGCCACCTACAATGAGCAGTTCTTC,CASSPDGDATYNEQFF
-,few,TRBJ2-7,TRBV15,TGTGCCACCAGCAGGACAGGTTATTCCTACGAGCAGTACTTC,CATSRTGYSYEQYF
-,-,TRBJ2-5,TRBV20-1,TGCAGTGCTAGCGGTCGTCAGGCAATACTCGTCCAAGAGACCCAGTACTTC,CSASGRQAILVQETQYF
TRBD2,-,TRBJ2-1,TRBV4-2,TGTGCCAGCAGCCAAGCGCTTCGGGGGGGCTACAATGAGCAGTTCTTC,CASSQALRGGYNEQFF
TRBD2,-,TRBJ2-1,TRBV6-2/TRBV6-3,TGTGCCAGCAAAACTAGCGGGAGTTACAATGAGCAGTTCTTC,CASKTSGSYNEQFF
-,few,TRBJ1-5,TRBV19,TGTGCCAGTAGTATAGGAGGCAGGGTGGACGCGCCCCAGCATTTT,CASSIGGRVDAPQHF
TRBD1,many,TRBJ2-5,TRBV10-3,TGTGCCACCGAAGACAGGGTTAGTGAGACCCAGTACTTC,CATEDRVSETQYF
-,-,TRBJ2-1,TRBV2,TGTGCCAGCAGTGAGCGTCAGATTTACAATGAGCAGTTCTTC,CASSERQIYNEQFF
-,-,TRBJ1-1,TRBV5-1,TGCGCCAGCAGCTCCGATGCAGGCTGGTTGGGGGCTTTCTTT,CASSSDAGWLGAFF
-,-,TRBJ2-7,TRBV12-3/TRBV12-4,TGTGCCAGCAGTTTAAGCGTGGGGGTGATGTTGTACGAGCAGTACTTC,CASSLSVGVMLYEQYF
TRBD1,few,TRBJ2-6,TRBV6-5,TGTGCCAGCAGTAAGGACAGGGGAGATTATAACTCTGGGGCCAACGTCCTGACTTTC,CASSKDRGDYNSGANVLTF
-,few,TRBJ1-2,TRBV12-3/TRBV12-4,TGTGCCAGCACTCTGGGACCGGCAAATGGCTACACCTTC,CASTLGPANGYTF
TRBD2,few,TRBJ2-3,TRBV4-3,TGCGCCAGCAGCCAAGATCCAGCGGGAGGGACAGATACGCAGTATTTT,CASSQDPAGGTDTQYF
TRBD2,-,TRBJ2-1,TRBV12-3/TRBV12-4,TGTGCCAGCATCTTGACTAGCGGGGGATACAATGAGCAGTTCTTC,CASILTSGGYNEQFF
TRBD2,few,TRBJ2-7,TRBV24-1,TGTGCCACCAGTGATCGCCATAGCGGGAGTTTCGACGAGCAGTACTTC,CATSDRHSGSFDEQYF
TRBD1,few,TRBJ1-2,TRBV5-1,TGCGCCAGCAGCGTCGGGACAGGGCTCTATGGCTACACCTTC,CASSVGTGLYGYTF
-,-,TRBJ1-5,TRBV6-2/TRBV6-3,TGTGCCAGCAGTTATACCCCACGATTGGGGAGAAACAATCAGCCCCAGCATTTT,CASSYTPRLGRNNQPQHF
TRBD2,-,TRBJ2-1,TRBV4-1,TGCGCCAGCAGCCAAGATACTAGCGGGAGGGTAGTTGAGCAGTTCTTC,CASSQDTSGRVVEQFF
-,-,TRBJ2-7,TRBV27,TGTGCCAGCAGTAGCTCGGACAGCTCCTACGAGCAGTACTTC,CASSSSDSSYEQYF
-,many,TRBJ2-7,TRBV4-1,TGCGCCAGCAGCCAAGACAGGGACTACGAGCAGTACTTC,CASSQDRDYEQYF
-,-,TRBJ2-7,TRBV11-2,TGTGCCAGCAGCCTTGGGTGGGGGGACTCCTACGAGCAGTACTTC,CASSLGWGDSYEQYF
-,many,TRBJ2-5,TRBV4-3,TGCGCCAGCAGCCAAGAGAGGAGCTTCCAAGGGGAGACCCAGTACTTC,CASSQERSFQGETQYF
TRBD2,many,TRBJ2-5,TRBV5-1,TGCGCCAGCAGCTTGGCGACTAGCGGAGAGACCCAGTACTTC,CASSLATSGETQYF
TRBD1,-,TRBJ2-2,TRBV12-3/TRBV12-4,TGTGCCAGCACCGGACAGGGGGCGAGGACCGGGGAGCTGTTTTTT,CASTGQGARTGELFF
-,few,TRBJ1-1,TRBV12-3/TRBV12-4,TGTGCCAGCAGTTCCCGAAGAGGGGGGCCGATAACTGAAGCTTTCTTT,CASSSRRGGPITEAFF
-,many,TRBJ2-7,TRBV5-1,TGCGCCAGCAGGTTGACGGACGGGGCTTCCTACGAGCAGTACTTC,CASRLTDGASYEQYF
-,few,TRBJ2-7,TRBV3-1,TGTGCCAGCAGCCTAGGACCAGTTGGGCAGTACTTC,CASSLGPVGQYF
TRBD1,few,TRBJ2-5,TRBV24-1,TGTGCCACCAGTGATGGACAGGGGAGTAGGGAGACCCAGTACTTC,CATSDGQGSRETQYF
-,few,TRBJ2-7,TRBV6-2/TRBV6-3,TGTGCCAGCAGCGACGGGCTAGCGAGCGGCGAGCAGTACTTC,CASSDGLASGEQYF
-,few,TRBJ2-2,TRBV12-3/TRBV12-4,TGTGCCAGCAGAGCCGGGGTATACACCGGGGAGCTGTTTTTT,CASRAGVYTGELFF
-,-,TRBJ2-1,TRBV9,TGTGCCAGCAGCGCCCAGACCCTCAATGAGCAGTTCTTC,CASSAQTLNEQFF
-,-,TRBJ2-7,TRBV20-1,TGCAGTCCGGGGAGCTCCTACGAGCAGTACTTC,CSPGSSYEQYF
-,many,TRBJ2-2,TRBV7-6,TGTGCCAGCAGCTCCCCTGGGGTCGGGGAGCTGTTTTTT,CASSSPGVGELFF
-,-,TRBJ2-6,TRBV9,TGTGCCAGCAGCGTACGGTTCGAAGGGGGACTCCCCGACTCTGGGGCCAACGTCCTGACTTTC,CASSVRFEGGLPDSGANVLTF
TRBD2,-,TRBJ2-1,TRBV20-1,TGCAGTGCTAGGGCGGGAGAAGCCCCCTACAGCGATGAGCAGTTCTTC,CSARAGEAPYSDEQFF